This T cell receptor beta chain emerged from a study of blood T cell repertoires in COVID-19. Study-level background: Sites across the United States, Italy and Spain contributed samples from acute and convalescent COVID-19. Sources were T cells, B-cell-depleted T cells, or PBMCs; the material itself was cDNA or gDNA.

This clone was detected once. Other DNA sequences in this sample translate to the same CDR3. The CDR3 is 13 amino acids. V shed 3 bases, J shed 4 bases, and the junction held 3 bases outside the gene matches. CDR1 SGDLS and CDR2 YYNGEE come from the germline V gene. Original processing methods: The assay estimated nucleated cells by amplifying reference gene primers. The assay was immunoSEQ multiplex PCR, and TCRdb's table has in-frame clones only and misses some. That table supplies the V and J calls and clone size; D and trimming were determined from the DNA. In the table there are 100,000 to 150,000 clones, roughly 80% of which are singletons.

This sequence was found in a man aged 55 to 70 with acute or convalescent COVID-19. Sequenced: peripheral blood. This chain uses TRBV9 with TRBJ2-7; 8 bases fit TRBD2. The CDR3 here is CASSAAGGYEQYF. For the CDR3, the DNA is TGTGCCAGCAGCGCCGCGGGGGGATACGAGCAGTACTTC.